This is a list of T cell receptor beta chains from one sample in a study of cytomegalovirus exposure and HLA in healthy donors. Only in-frame clones appear in the TCRdb table, and some are missing; sequencing was by immunoSEQ multiplex PCR. The sample consists of 200,000 or so clones, around 84% of them appearing once. Sequencing was carried out using PBMCs. Receptors were obtained from a woman aged 25 to 39 in good health and CMV-seropositive. Both conserved end residues are part of each CDR3. Each record gives: J gene, D gene, V gene, clone size, CDR3 DNA, CDR3 protein. D genes are given only for firm matches. The size of a clone is reported for some rows only, either as once, few or many, or as a class for expanded clones.

>TRBJ2-5|-|TRBV19|-
TGTGCCAGTAGTGTGGAGGGGCGCACGGAGATGGAGACCCAGTACTTC
CASSVEGRTEMETQYF
>TRBJ2-1|TRBD2|TRBV27|-
TGTGCCAGCACCCTCCGGGGGGGTCCCTACAATGAGCAGTTCTTC
CASTLRGGPYNEQFF
>TRBJ2-1|-|TRBV7-6|-
TGTGCCAGCAGCCCACGTGTTCCAGGGTCCTACAATGAGCAGTTCTTC
CASSPRVPGSYNEQFF
>TRBJ2-2|-|TRBV6-1|-
TGTGCCAGCAGTGAATTTCGGGGTCCCGGGGAGCTGTTTTTT
CASSEFRGPGELFF
>TRBJ1-5|-|TRBV19|few
TGTGCCAGTTCGACAATAGGCAATCAGCCCCAGCATTTT
CASSTIGNQPQHF
>TRBJ2-5|TRBD2|TRBV6-5|-
TGTGCCACCTCTAGCGGGAGGAGTAGAGAGACCCAGTACTTC
CATSSGRSRETQYF
>TRBJ2-1|TRBD2|TRBV18|once
TGTGCCAGCTCACCACGGGTAGCGGGAGATGGCAATGAGCAGTTCTTC
CASSPRVAGDGNEQFF
>TRBJ2-1|TRBD1|TRBV5-8|-
TGTGCCAGCAGTACCGGGACAGGGGGTTATGAGCAGTTCTTC
CASSTGTGGYEQFF
>TRBJ1-4|TRBD1|TRBV5-1|-
TGCGCCAGCAGCATGTCAGGGGGCGGCGGTGAAAAACTGTTTTTT
CASSMSGGGGEKLFF
>TRBJ1-2|-|TRBV28|-
TGTGCCAGCAGTTTGATTCAACCCTCGGAGGGCTACACCTTC
CASSLIQPSEGYTF
>TRBJ2-5|TRBD2|TRBV6-5|-
TGTGCCAGCAGTTACTCGGGACTAGCGCCGCAAGAGACCCAGTACTTC
CASSYSGLAPQETQYF
>TRBJ1-2|TRBD1|TRBV5-1|-
TGCGCCAGTACGGTCGGGACAGGGCCCGCCTATGGCTACACCTTC
CASTVGTGPAYGYTF
>TRBJ2-7|-|TRBV27|-
TGTGCCAGCAGTTTAAGTGGGGCCCTCTCCTACGAGCAGTACTTC
CASSLSGALSYEQYF
>TRBJ2-1|-|TRBV9|-
TGTGCCAGCAGCGTAGGTCTAGCTTATGAGCAGTTCTTC
CASSVGLAYEQFF
>TRBJ1-5|-|TRBV28|-
TGTGCCAGCAGTTTATCGGGGTTGGGTCAGCCCCAGCATTTT
CASSLSGLGQPQHF
>TRBJ2-1|TRBD1|TRBV25-1|-
TGTGCCAGCAGGGTTACAGGGGCCGATGAGCAGTTCTTC
CASRVTGADEQFF
>TRBJ1-2|-|TRBV29-1|-
TGCAGCGTTGAAGATTTTTTGGGACTCCTTGCGGGCTACACCTTC
CSVEDFLGLLAGYTF
>TRBJ1-1|-|TRBV7-3|-
TGTGCCAGCAGCTTAAACGCGGGGGTGGGCACTGAAGCTTTCTTT
CASSLNAGVGTEAFF
>TRBJ1-1|-|TRBV27|-
TGTGCCAGCAGTCTCGGTCAAAACACTGAAGCTTTCTTT
CASSLGQNTEAFF
>TRBJ1-5|-|TRBV29-1|-
TGCAGCGTGATCCTCGGGGGGTGGAATCAGCCCCAGCATTTT
CSVILGGWNQPQHF
>TRBJ2-1|-|TRBV6-5|few
TGTGCCAGCAGCCTACGTGGGGCAGAGCAGTTCTTC
CASSLRGAEQFF
>TRBJ2-1|-|TRBV25-1|-
TGTGCCAGCAGTCACTACAATGAGCAGTTCTTC
CASSHYNEQFF
>TRBJ2-7|-|TRBV4-2|few
TGTGCCAGCAGCCCCACCCCCGGGTACGAGCAGTACTTC
CASSPTPGYEQYF
>TRBJ1-4|-|TRBV12-5|-
TGTGCTAGTGGTTTCCCCCGGGGGTGGCTGTTTTTT
CASGFPRGWLFF
>TRBJ1-4|TRBD1|TRBV2|-
TGTGCCAGCAGTGCCCACAGGGGTACTAATGAAAAACTGTTTTTT
CASSAHRGTNEKLFF
>TRBJ2-3|TRBD2|TRBV9|-
TGTGCCAGCAGCGGCAGCGGGGGGGGCGGAGATACGCAGTATTTT
CASSGSGGGGDTQYF
>TRBJ2-5|-|TRBV5-1|-
TGCGCCAGCAGCTTGGAGACAGACACGACCCAGTACTTC
CASSLETDTTQYF
>TRBJ2-3|-|TRBV6-5|-
TGTGCCGTCAGCGGGAGCACAGATACGCAGTATTTT
CAVSGSTDTQYF
>TRBJ1-2|TRBD1|TRBV27|-
TGTGCCAGCAGCCGAAGCGACAGGGGCAACTATGGCTACACCTTC
CASSRSDRGNYGYTF
>TRBJ2-1|TRBD2|TRBV28|many
TGTGCCAGCAGCGCCAGCGGGAGGCTGTACAATGAGCAGTTCTTC
CASSASGRLYNEQFF
>TRBJ2-7|TRBD2|TRBV7-2|-
TGTGCCAGCAGCTTAAGACTAGCGGCTCCAAACGAGCAGTACTTC
CASSLRLAAPNEQYF
>TRBJ2-3|TRBD1|TRBV11-3|-
TGTGCCAGCAGCACGGGACAGGGCAACACAGATACGCAGTATTTT
CASSTGQGNTDTQYF
>TRBJ2-7|TRBD2|TRBV7-2|-
TGTGCCAGCAGCCTCAACTGGGCGGGACTAACGGGGGAGCAGTACTTC
CASSLNWAGLTGEQYF
>TRBJ2-7|TRBD1|TRBV29-1|-
TGCAGCGTTGAAGGTCCCCCGGGACAGGGGGCTCTGGGCGAGCAGTACTTC
CSVEGPPGQGALGEQYF
>TRBJ2-1|TRBD2|TRBV2|-
TGTGCCAGCAGTGAGGCTAGCGGGAGGGCTGGGGAGCAGTTCTTC
CASSEASGRAGEQFF
>TRBJ1-1|TRBD1|TRBV10-3|-
TGTGCCATCAGTGTCCGGACAGGGGGCGTAAACACTGAAGCTTTCTTT
CAISVRTGGVNTEAFF
>TRBJ1-2|-|TRBV7-8|-
TGTGCCAGCAGCTTAAGGTCCACAGGTTTCTCTGGCTACACCTTC
CASSLRSTGFSGYTF
>TRBJ1-1|-|TRBV21-1|-
TGTGCCAGCATCACCGGGACAGGGGGCGGAATGAACACTGAAGCTTTCTTT
CASITGTGGGMNTEAFF
>TRBJ1-5|-|TRBV29-1|-
TGCAGCGTTGTATACGGAGACAATCAGCCCCAGCATTTT
CSVVYGDNQPQHF
>TRBJ2-5|-|TRBV14|-
TGTGCCAGCAGCCAAGGGACAATAAGGGGGGGCCGAGAGACCCAGTACTTC
CASSQGTIRGGRETQYF
>TRBJ2-7|-|TRBV7-8|once
TGTGCCAGCAGCCCCAGACGGGGCTACGAGCAGTACTTC
CASSPRRGYEQYF
>TRBJ1-5|-|TRBV27|-
TGTGCCAGCAGTCCAGGATATAGCAATCAGCCCCAGCATTTT
CASSPGYSNQPQHF
>TRBJ1-2|TRBD1|TRBV29-1|once
TGCAGCGTTGTGCCGGGACAGGGGAACTATGGCTACACCTTC
CSVVPGQGNYGYTF
>TRBJ2-6|-|TRBV7-9|once
TGTGCCAGTGGGCTTTTGACTGGGGCCAACGTCCTGACTTTC
CASGLLTGANVLTF
>TRBJ2-7|-|TRBV6-1|-
TGTGCCAGCCCAGCCGGCCGGACTGGGATTGGGGAGCAGTACTTC
CASPAGRTGIGEQYF
>TRBJ1-5|-|TRBV28|few
TGTGCCAGCAGGGGTGCCCTCGGGAGCAATCAGCCCCAGCATTTT
CASRGALGSNQPQHF
>TRBJ2-7|TRBD2|TRBV11-3|-
TGTGCCAGCAGTTATCGGGAGGGCCCTTTGGGCGAGCAGTACTTC
CASSYREGPLGEQYF
>TRBJ2-3|TRBD1|TRBV27|-
TGTGCCAGCAGTCGGGGACAGGGGCTTCCAGATACGCAGTATTTT
CASSRGQGLPDTQYF
>TRBJ2-1|-|TRBV6-1|-
TGTGCCAGCAGTGCCGGGCAGGACATGAGCTCCTACAATGAGCAGTTCTTC
CASSAGQDMSSYNEQFF
>TRBJ1-1|TRBD1|TRBV2|once
TGTGCCAGCAGCGAACGACAGGGGCCGGGGAACACTGAAGCTTTCTTT
CASSERQGPGNTEAFF
>TRBJ1-5|-|TRBV27|-
TGTGCCAGCAGAACAGGTGCTCAGCCCCAGCATTTT
CASRTGAQPQHF
>TRBJ1-1|-|TRBV5-1|-
TGCGCCAGCAGCCGGGGTGCTGAGACACCTGAAGCTTTCTTT
CASSRGAETPEAFF
>TRBJ2-7|TRBD1|TRBV7-8|-
TGTGCCAGCAGCTTAGCCGTGACAGGGATCTACGAGCAGTACTTC
CASSLAVTGIYEQYF
>TRBJ1-2|-|TRBV28|-
TGTGCCAGCAGCCCTGGGGGGACGGCGAGTAACTATGGCTACACCTTC
CASSPGGTASNYGYTF